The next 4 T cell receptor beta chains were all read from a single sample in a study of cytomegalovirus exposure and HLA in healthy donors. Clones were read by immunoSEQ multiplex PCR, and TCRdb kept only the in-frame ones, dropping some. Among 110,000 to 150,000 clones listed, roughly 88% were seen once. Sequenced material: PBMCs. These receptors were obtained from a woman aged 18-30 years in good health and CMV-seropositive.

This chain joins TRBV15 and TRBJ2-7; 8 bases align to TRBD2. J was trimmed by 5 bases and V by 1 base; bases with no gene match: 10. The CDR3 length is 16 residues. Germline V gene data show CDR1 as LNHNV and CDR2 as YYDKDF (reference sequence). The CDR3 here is CATSRARTGTSNEQYF. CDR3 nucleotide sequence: TGTGCCACCAGCAGAGCAAGAACCGGGACTAGTAACGAGCAGTACTTC.

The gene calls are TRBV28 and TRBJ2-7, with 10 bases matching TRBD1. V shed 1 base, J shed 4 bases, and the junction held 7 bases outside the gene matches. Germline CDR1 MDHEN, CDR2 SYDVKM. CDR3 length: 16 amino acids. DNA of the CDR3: TGTGCCAGCAGTTTATTAGGGGACAGGGGAATATACGAGCAGTACTTC. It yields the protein CASSLLGDRGIYEQYF.

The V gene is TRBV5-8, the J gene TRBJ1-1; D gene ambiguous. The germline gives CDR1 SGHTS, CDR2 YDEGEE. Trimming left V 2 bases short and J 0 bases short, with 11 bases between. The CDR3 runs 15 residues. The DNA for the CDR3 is TGTGCCAGCAGCTTTGCCCTTACAGTGAACACTGAAGCTTTCTTT. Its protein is CASSFALTVNTEAFF.

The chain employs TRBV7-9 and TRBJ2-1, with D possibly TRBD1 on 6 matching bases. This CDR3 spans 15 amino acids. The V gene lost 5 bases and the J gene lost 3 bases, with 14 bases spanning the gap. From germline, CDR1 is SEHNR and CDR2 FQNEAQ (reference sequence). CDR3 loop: CASSLSDSSYNEQFF. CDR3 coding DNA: TGTGCCAGCAGCCTCTCGGACAGTAGCTACAATGAGCAGTTCTTC. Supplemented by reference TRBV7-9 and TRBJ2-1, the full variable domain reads DTGVSQNPRHKITKRGQNVTFRCDPISEHNRLYWYRQTLGQGPEFLTYFQNEAQLEKSRLLSDRFSAERPKGSFSTLEIQRTEQGDSAMYLCASSLSDSSYNEQFFGPGTRLTVL.